The present T cell receptor beta chain was sequenced within a study of T cells in Graves' hyperthyroidism and ophthalmopathy. Orbital computed tomography and thyroid ultrasound, together with serum TRAb and thyroxine and clinical symptoms, were used for diagnoses. This clonotype was counted ten times or more. Antigen: not known. Researchers took RNA transcripts and amplified the TCR beta CDR3 regions from them. First-round RT-PCR with HTBI primers amplified the TCR CDR3 region. Each CDR3 protein gets one entry after TCRdb re-called the multiplex PCR reads with MiXCR. This sample has a few hundred thousand distinct CDR3 sequences; more than 20% occur once, and the top ten carry around a quarter. Germline CDR1 is ENHRY and CDR2 is SYGVKD. Deletions cut 4 bases from V and 0 bases from J, with 7 bases between. The CDR3 contains 15 residues. Overall study findings and caveats: The majority of expanded thyroid clonotypes above 0.001 also appeared in blood.

Sequencing was performed on blood. The sequence derives from a man younger than 35 with Graves' hyperthyroidism. V and J are TRBV10-3 and TRBJ2-6, with TRBD1 as a possible D gene (6 bases). CDR3: CAISAQGSGANVLTF. The CDR3 bases are TGTGCCATCAGTGCACAGGGCTCTGGGGCCAACGTCCTGACTTTC.